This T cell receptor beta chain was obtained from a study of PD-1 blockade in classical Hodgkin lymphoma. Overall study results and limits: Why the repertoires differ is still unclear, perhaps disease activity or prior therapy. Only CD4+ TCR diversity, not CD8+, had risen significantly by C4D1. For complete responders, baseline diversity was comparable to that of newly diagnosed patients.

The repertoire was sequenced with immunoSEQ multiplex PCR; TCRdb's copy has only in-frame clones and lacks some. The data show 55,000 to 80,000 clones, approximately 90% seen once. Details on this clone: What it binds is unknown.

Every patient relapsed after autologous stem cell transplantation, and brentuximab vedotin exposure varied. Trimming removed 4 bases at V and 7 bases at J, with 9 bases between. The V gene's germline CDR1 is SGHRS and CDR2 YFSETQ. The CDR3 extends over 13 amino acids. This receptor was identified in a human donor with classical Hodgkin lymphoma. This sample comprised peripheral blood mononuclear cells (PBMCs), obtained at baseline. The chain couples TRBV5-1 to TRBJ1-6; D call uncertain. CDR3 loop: CASSPLQNSPLHF. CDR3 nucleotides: TGCGCCAGCAGCCCCCTCCAAAATTCACCCCTCCACTTT.